One sample yielded the 17 T cell receptor beta chains listed below, sequenced in a study of cytomegalovirus exposure and HLA in healthy donors. PCR was performed using 60 Vbeta and 13 Jbeta primers. The repertoire was sequenced with immunoSEQ multiplex PCR; TCRdb's copy has only in-frame clones and lacks some. The sample has about 150,000 clones; 85% are singletons. The source material was PBMCs. The source of these receptors is a man younger than 40 in good health and CMV-seropositive.

This chain uses TRBV29-1 with TRBJ2-7; the D is unclear. Trimming took 1 base from V and 3 from J, leaving 7 bases between them. CDR1 and CDR2 from the germline V gene are SQVTM and ANQGSEA. The CDR3 is 12 amino acids. In DNA form, the CDR3 reads TGCAGCGTTGAAGCCCCAGACTACGAGCAGTACTTC. Residues: CSVEAPDYEQYF.

The J gene is TRBJ1-4, the V gene TRBV15; D ambiguous. Trimming took off 5 bases at V and 3 bases at J, with 19 bases between the two ends. The CDR3 spans 17 residues. Germline V gene sequence: CDR1 LNHNV, CDR2 YYDKDF (reference sequence). CDR3 residues: CATSEPMRVLANEKLFF. CDR3 in DNA: TGTGCCACCAGCGAACCGATGCGGGTCTTGGCTAATGAAAAACTGTTTTTT.

This chain joins TRBV5-4 and TRBJ2-7; 12 positions match TRBD1. The CDR3 sequence is 13 residues long. The trim removed 1 base at V and 13 bases at J, leaving 6 bases unmatched. CDR1 SGHNT and CDR2 YYREEE come from the germline V gene (reference sequence). CDR3: CASSLQGTGGIYV. The CDR3 DNA reads as TGTGCCAGCAGCTTGCAGGGGACAGGGGGCATTTACGTC.

V is TRBV4-2 and J is TRBJ1-5, with 7 nucleotides matching TRBD1. Trimming removed 4 bases from V and 4 bases from J; junction bases left unmatched: 4. There are 14 residues in the CDR3. Germline V lookup: CDR1 LGHNA, CDR2 YNFKEQ. In nucleotides, the CDR3 is TGTGCCAGCAGCCCGGGACAGACAAATCAGCCCCAGCATTTT. It encodes CASSPGQTNQPQHF.

The V and J genes are TRBV27 and TRBJ2-3, with TRBD1 matching 9 bases. This CDR3 has 15 residues. After removal of 7 bases from V and 4 bases from J, the junction contained 9 bases not matched to a gene. Germline V lookup: CDR1 MNHEY, CDR2 SMNVEV (reference sequence). CDR3 sequence (DNA): TGTGCCAGCACCCCCCGGACAGGGGTGGCAGATACGCAGTATTTT. Translation: CASTPRTGVADTQYF.

This clone was picked up one time. The rearrangement uses TRBV7-8 and TRBJ2-7; TRBD1 aligns across 8 bases. Germline CDR1 reads SGHVS; CDR2 reads FQNEAQ. Trimming at V came to 5 bases and at J to 0 bases, leaving 9 bases not matched to a gene. This CDR3 contains 16 residues. CDR3 region: CASSPLRGRSSYEQYF. As DNA, the CDR3 is TGTGCCAGCAGCCCCCTCAGGGGGCGAAGCTCCTACGAGCAGTACTTC.

As DNA, the CDR3 is TGTGCCACCAGCAGAAGGGACAGGGGGCGAGTTAATGAAAAACTGTTTTTT. It codes for CATSRRDRGRVNEKLFF. The rearrangement links TRBV15 to TRBJ1-4; 12 nucleotides align to TRBD1. This CDR3 has 17 amino acids. Germline lookup yields CDR1 LNHNV and CDR2 YYDKDF (reference sequence). With 2 bases clipped from V and 4 bases from J, the junction kept 5 bases outside the gene matches.

This clone was picked up one time. V is TRBV5-1 and J is TRBJ2-3, with D tentatively TRBD1 (6 bases). The CDR3 has 17 amino acids. Germline V gene lookup returns CDR1 SGHRS and CDR2 YFSETQ. V lost 1 base and J 0 bases, leaving 15 bases between the germline ends. CDR3 sequence reads: CASSLWFGGGSTDTQYF. Written as DNA, the CDR3 is TGCGCCAGCAGCTTGTGGTTTGGGGGCGGAAGCACAGATACGCAGTATTTT.

The CDR3 region is CASSFTSGIADTQYF. CDR3 in DNA: TGTGCCAGCAGCTTCACTAGCGGGATCGCAGATACGCAGTATTTT. This rearrangement joins TRBV7-6 to TRBJ2-3; 10 positions match TRBD2. V lost 3 bases, J lost 4 bases, and 4 bases stayed unmatched. Germline V lookup: CDR1 SGHVS, CDR2 FNYEAQ. This CDR3 has 15 residues.

The chain links TRBV27 to TRBJ2-4; perhaps TRBD1 as D (5 bases). Per germline, CDR1 MNHEY and CDR2 SMNVEV (reference sequence). Trimming stripped 2 bases from V and 3 bases from J, with 8 bases between. The CDR3 covers 14 residues. The CDR3 DNA is TGTGCCAGCAGTTTAAAGCAGGGCAAAAACATTCAGTACTTC. This encodes CASSLKQGKNIQYF.

This clone was detected only a few times. The gene calls are TRBV13 and TRBJ2-3; 10 nucleotides align to TRBD2. With 3 bases clipped from V and 3 bases from J, the junction kept 9 bases outside the gene matches. CDR1 PRHDT and CDR2 FYEKMQ come from the germline V gene (reference sequence). The CDR3 has 17 residues. The CDR3 spells CASSFSVASGSTDTQYF. CDR3 DNA: TGTGCCAGCAGCTTCTCGGTGGCTAGCGGGAGTACAGATACGCAGTATTTT. The entire variable domain, with the rest obtained from reference TRBV13 and TRBJ2-3, is as follows: AAGVIQSPRHLIKEKRETATLKCYPIPRHDTVYWYQQGPGQDPQFLISFYEKMQSDKGSIPDRFSAQQFSDYHSELNMSSLELGDSALYFCASSFSVASGSTDTQYFGPGTRLTVL.

The chain is built from TRBV30 and TRBJ1-1, with TRBD1 matching over 7 bases. Trimming removed 8 bases from V and 5 bases from J; junction bases left unmatched: 17. This CDR3 is 15 amino acids long. The V gene's germline CDR1 is GTSNPN and CDR2 SVGIG (reference sequence). Here the CDR3 DNA reads TGTGCCCGAGAACGACCGACAGGGTTCCGGACTGAAGCTTTCTTT. The encoded protein is CARERPTGFRTEAFF.

The rearrangement joins TRBV7-2 to TRBJ2-7; 10 nucleotides line up with TRBD1. The germline V gene has CDR1 SGHTA and CDR2 FQGNSA. This CDR3 region has 15 residues. V gave up 4 bases and J gave up 0 bases; unmatched junction bases: 3. The CDR3 bases are TGTGCCAGCAGCTCGCGGACAGGGGGCTCCTACGAGCAGTACTTC. This codes for CASSSRTGGSYEQYF.

The V and J genes are TRBV7-2 and TRBJ1-6; 7 nucleotides align to TRBD1. The CDR3 sequence is 13 residues long. Germline CDR1 is SGHTA and CDR2 is FQGNSA. V lost 4 bases and J lost 8; bases outside the gene matches: 2. Here the CDR3 reads CASSSDRDSPLHF. The CDR3 DNA is TGTGCCAGCAGCTCCGACAGGGATTCACCCCTCCACTTT.

The chain is built from TRBV6-6 and TRBJ2-1; no reliable D call. The germline V gene encodes CDR1 MNHNY and CDR2 SVGAGI (reference sequence). The CDR3 is made up of 14 amino acids. The V gene lost 5 bases and the J gene lost 7 bases, with 15 bases spanning the gap. DNA of the CDR3: TGTGCCAGCAGTCCGTCCCAGAGCAGGAATGAGCAGTTCTTC. The encoded protein is CASSPSQSRNEQFF.

V gene TRBV9 combines with J gene TRBJ2-5; D is possibly TRBD2 (6 bases). The germline gives CDR1 SGDLS, CDR2 YYNGEE. The ends were cut back, 3 bases at V and 2 bases at J, with 17 bases in the middle. The CDR3 totals 16 residues. CDR3 in amino acids: CASSASSARLQETQYF. The CDR3 coding sequence is TGTGCCAGCAGCGCCTCTAGCGCGAGGCTTCAAGAGACCCAGTACTTC.

The chain links TRBV7-9 to TRBJ2-2; 10 nucleotides agree with TRBD2. In germline, CDR1 is SEHNR, CDR2 FQNEAQ (reference sequence). The V and J ends lost 5 bases and 5 bases, in that order; junction bases with no gene match: 14. This CDR3 contains 18 residues. CDR3 region: CASSQKSGRAFSTGELFF. Here the CDR3 DNA reads TGTGCCAGCAGCCAAAAAAGCGGGAGGGCCTTTAGTACCGGGGAGCTGTTTTTT.